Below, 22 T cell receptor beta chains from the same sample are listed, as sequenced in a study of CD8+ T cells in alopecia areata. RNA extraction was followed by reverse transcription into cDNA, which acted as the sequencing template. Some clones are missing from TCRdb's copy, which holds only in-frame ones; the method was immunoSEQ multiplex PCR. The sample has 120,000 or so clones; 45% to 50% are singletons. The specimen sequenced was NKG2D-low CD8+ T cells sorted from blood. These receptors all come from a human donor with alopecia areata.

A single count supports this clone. This CDR3 is CASRLSNEQFF. The DNA of the CDR3 is TGCGCCAGCAGGCTATCCAATGAGCAGTTCTTC. This chain links TRBV4-1 with TRBJ2-1; D unclear. The CDR3 sequence is 11 residues long. Germline assignment: CDR1 MGHRA and CDR2 YSYEKL. Trimming shortened V by 6 bases and J by 6 bases, and 6 bases separated the two germline ends.

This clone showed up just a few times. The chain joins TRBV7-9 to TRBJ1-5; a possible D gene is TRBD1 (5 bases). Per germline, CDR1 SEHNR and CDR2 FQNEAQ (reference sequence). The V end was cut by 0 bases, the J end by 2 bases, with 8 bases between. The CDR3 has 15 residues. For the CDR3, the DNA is TGTGCCAGCAGCTTAGCGGTGGGGGGCAATCAGCCCCAGCATTTT. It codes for CASSLAVGGNQPQHF.

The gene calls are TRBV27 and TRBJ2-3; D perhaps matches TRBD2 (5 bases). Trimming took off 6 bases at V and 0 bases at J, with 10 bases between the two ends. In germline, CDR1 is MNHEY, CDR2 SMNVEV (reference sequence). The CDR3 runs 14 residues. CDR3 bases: TGTGCCAGCAGAAGGCTAGCAAGCACAGATACGCAGTATTTT. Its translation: CASRRLASTDTQYF.

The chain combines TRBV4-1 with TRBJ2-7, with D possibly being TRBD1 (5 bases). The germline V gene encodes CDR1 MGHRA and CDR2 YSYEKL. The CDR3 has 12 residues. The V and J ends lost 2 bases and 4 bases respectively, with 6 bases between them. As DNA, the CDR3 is TGCGCCAGCAGCCAACAGGGATACGAGCAGTACTTC. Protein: CASSQQGYEQYF.

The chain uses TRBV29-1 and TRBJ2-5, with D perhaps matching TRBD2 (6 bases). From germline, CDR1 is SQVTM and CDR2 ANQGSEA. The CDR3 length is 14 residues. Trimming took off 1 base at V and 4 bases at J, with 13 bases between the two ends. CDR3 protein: CSVEGGRRSETQYF. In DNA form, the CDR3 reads TGCAGCGTTGAAGGAGGGAGGAGATCAGAGACCCAGTACTTC. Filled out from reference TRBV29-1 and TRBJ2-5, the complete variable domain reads SAVISQKPSRDICQRGTSLTIQCQVDSQVTMMFWYRQQPGQSLTLIATANQGSEATYESGFVIDKFPISRPNLTFSTLTVSNMSPEDSSIYLCSVEGGRRSETQYFGPGTRLLVL.

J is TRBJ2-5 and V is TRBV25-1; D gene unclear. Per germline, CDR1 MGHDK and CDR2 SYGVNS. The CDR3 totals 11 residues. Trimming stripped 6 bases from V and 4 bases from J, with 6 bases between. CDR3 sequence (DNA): TGTGCCAGCAGGGTTGGAGAGACCCAGTACTTC. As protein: CASRVGETQYF.

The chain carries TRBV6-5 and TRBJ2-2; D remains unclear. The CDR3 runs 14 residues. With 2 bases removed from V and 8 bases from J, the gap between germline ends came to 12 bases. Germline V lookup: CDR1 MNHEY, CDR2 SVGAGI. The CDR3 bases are TGTGCCAGCAGTTACCCCCCCCCGAATGGGGAGCTGTTTTTT. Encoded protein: CASSYPPPNGELFF.

The CDR3 sequence is CSVDGYLNTEAFF. The CDR3 bases are TGCAGCGTTGACGGATACCTCAACACTGAAGCTTTCTTT. The genes are TRBV29-1 and TRBJ1-1; no firm D call. V was clipped by 3 bases and J by 2 bases, with 10 bases between them. The length of the CDR3 is 13 residues. The V gene's germline CDR1 is SQVTM and CDR2 ANQGSEA.

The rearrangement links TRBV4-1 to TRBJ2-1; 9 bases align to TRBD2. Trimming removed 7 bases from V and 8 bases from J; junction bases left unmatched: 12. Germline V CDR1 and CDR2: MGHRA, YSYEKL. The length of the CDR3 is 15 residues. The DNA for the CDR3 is TGCGCCAGCACCTCCGTAGCGGGAGTAGGGTATGAGCAGTTCTTC. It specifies CASTSVAGVGYEQFF.

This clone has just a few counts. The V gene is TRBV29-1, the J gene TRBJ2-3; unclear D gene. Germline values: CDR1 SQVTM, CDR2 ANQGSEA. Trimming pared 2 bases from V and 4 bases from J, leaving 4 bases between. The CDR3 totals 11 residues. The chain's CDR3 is CSVERADTQYF. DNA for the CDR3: TGCAGCGTTGAACGGGCAGATACGCAGTATTTT.

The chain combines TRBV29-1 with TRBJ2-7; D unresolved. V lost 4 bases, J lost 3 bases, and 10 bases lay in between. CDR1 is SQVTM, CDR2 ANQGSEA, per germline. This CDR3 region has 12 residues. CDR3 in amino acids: CSVATKSYEQYF. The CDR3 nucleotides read TGCAGCGTTGCGACCAAAAGCTACGAGCAGTACTTC.

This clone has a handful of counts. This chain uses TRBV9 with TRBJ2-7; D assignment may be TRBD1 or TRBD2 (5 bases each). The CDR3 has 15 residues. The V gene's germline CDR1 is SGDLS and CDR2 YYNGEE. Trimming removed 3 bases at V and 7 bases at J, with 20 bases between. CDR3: CASSARDQGEDEQYF. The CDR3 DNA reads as TGTGCCAGCAGCGCCCGGGACCAGGGCGAGGATGAGCAGTACTTC.

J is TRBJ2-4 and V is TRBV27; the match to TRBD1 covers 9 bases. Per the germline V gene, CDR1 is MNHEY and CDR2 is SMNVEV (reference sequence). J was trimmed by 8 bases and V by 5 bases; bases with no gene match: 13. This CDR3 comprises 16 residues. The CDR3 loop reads CASSPRDRDGADIQYF. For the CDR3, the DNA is TGTGCCAGCAGTCCCCGGGACAGGGATGGCGCAGACATTCAGTACTTC.

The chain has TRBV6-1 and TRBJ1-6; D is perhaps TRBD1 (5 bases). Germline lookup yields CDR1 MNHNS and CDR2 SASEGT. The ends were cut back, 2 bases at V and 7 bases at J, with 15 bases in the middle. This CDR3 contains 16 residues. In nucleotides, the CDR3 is TGTGCCAGCAGTGAAATTATGAACAGGTTAAATTCACCCCTCCACTTT. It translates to CASSEIMNRLNSPLHF.

In nucleotides, the CDR3 is TGTGCCAGCAGAAATGACGTGAGCGGGGGGGACTCCTACAATGAGCAGTTCTTC. Its protein product is CASRNDVSGGDSYNEQFF. The chain links TRBV11-2 to TRBJ2-1, with 10 bases matching TRBD2. V dropped 6 bases and J dropped 0; count of bases not matched to a gene: 11. The germline gives CDR1 SGHAT, CDR2 FQNNGV. CDR3 size: 18 residues.

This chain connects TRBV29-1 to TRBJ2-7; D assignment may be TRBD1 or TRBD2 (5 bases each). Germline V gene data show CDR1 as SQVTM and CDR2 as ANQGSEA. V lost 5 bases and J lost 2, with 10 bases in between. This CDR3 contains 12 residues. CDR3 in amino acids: CSVTGTPYEQYF. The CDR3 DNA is TGCAGCGTTACCGGGACGCCCTACGAGCAGTACTTC.

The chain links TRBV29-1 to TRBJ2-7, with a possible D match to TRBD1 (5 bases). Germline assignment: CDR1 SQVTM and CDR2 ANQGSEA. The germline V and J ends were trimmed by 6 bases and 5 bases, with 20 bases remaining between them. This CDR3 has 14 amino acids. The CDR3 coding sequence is TGCAGCGTAAGTTCTCAGACAGTAATCAACGAGCAGTACTTC. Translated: CSVSSQTVINEQYF.

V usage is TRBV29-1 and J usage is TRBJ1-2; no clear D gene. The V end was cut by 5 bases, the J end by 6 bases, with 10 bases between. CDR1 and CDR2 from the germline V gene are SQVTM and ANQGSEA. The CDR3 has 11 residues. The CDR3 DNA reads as TGCAGCGTTTGGGGAAGGCATGGCTACACCTTC. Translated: CSVWGRHGYTF.

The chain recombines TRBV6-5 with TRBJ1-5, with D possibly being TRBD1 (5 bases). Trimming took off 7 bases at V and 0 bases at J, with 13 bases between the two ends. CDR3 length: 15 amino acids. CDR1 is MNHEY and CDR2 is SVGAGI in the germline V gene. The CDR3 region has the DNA TGTGCCAGCAACCCTTCAGGGACTAGCAATCAGCCCCAGCATTTT. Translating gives CASNPSGTSNQPQHF.

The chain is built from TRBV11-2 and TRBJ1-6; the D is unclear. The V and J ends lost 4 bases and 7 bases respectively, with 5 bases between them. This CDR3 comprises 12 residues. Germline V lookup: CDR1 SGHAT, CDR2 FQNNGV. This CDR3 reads CASSSLNSPLHF. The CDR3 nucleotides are TGTGCCAGCAGCTCACTCAATTCACCCCTCCACTTT.

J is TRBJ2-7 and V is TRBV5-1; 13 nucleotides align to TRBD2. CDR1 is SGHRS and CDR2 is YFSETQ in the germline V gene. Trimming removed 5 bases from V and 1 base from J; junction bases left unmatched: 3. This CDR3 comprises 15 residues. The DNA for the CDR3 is TGCGCCAGCAGGCCGGGACTAGCGGGATCCTACGAGCAGTACTTC. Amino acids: CASRPGLAGSYEQYF.

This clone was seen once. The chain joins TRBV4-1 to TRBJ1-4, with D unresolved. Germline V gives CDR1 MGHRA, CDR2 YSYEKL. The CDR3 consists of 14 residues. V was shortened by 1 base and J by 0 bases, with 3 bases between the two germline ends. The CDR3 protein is CASSQGATNEKLFF. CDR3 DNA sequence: TGCGCCAGCAGCCAAGGTGCAACTAATGAAAAACTGTTTTTT.